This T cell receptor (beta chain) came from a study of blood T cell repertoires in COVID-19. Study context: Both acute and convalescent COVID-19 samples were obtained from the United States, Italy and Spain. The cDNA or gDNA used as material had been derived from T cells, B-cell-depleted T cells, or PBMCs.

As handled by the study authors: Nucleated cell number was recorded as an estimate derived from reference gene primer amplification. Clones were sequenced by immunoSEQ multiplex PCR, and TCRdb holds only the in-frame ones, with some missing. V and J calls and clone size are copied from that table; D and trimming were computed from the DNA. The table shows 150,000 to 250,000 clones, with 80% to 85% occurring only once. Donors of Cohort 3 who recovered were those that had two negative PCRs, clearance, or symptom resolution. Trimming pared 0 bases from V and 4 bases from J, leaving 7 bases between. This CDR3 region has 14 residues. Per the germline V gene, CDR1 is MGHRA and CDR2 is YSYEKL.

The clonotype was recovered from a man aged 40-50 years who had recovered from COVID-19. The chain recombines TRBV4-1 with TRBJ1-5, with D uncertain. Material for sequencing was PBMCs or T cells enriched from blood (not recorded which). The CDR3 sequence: CASSQENQNQPQHF. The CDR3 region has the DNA TGCGCCAGCAGCCAAGAGAATCAGAATCAGCCCCAGCATTTT.